This T cell receptor (beta chain) appears in the sequencing data of a study of long-term antiretroviral therapy in people with HIV (dated 2022 in TCRdb). About the full investigation: The earliest samples were collected approximately a decade before the 2015 WHO recommendation for immediate ART, a period when ART was typically delayed until CD4 counts fell. No cross-contamination during QIAcube processing was shown when test extractions of a monoclonal T-cell line were performed alongside 25 to 35 polyclonal samples. A total of about 190 cryopreserved PBMC samples were contributed to the cohort by 30 adults with confirmed HIV infection, with samples collected serially over a mean of around 6 years (range 1-12). Among the roughly 30 participants with HIV, ten to twelve were female. This retrospective serial study examined whether starting ART and sustained HIV suppression were associated with changes in the composition and diversity of the TRB repertoire in peripheral blood. Beyond this particular receptor, the publication reports: Expanded TRB clones identified before ART initiation dominated the repertoire across all time points, though the dominance fluctuated and decreased in many PLHIV after ART. Starting ART was linked to a significant rise in TRB diversity, yet even after long-term ART the diversity remained significantly lower than in transplant donor controls. No data were available on ART adherence, viral resistance or therapy changes, limiting inferences about post-ART repertoire changes. CDR3 length ranges in HIV repertoires were narrower than in controls, and network structure suggested an antigen-experienced repertoire with only a slight naive shift after ART. Samples dated from the mid-2000s to the late 2010s, and the ART regimens used may be less effective than current ones. Because pre-ART samples had limited cell numbers, profiling was done on unsorted PBMC rather than on sorted CD4+ and CD8+ T cells. Because PBMC availability was limited, only the TCR beta chain was sequenced, with no alpha chain pairing.

The germline V gene sets CDR1 to SGHAT and CDR2 to FQNNGV. Trimming at the junction amounts to 2 bases on V and 9 bases on J, and the germline ends lie 8 bases apart. From cysteine to phenylalanine, the CDR3 is 12 amino acids long. Kept here is only the CDR3 DNA, which spans 36 bases and is read in frame from base 1. The immunoSEQ hsTCRB v3.0 assay was used at survey level resolution to sequence the TRB variable region. A depth of roughly 35,000-50,000 T-cell genomes per sample was targeted for TRB sequencing. TRB libraries were pooled and sequenced on an Illumina MiSeq using a v3 150-cycle kit. The source study handled its data this way. Repertoire analysis ran in R within a reproducible Nextflow workflow covering QC, data transformation and analysis. LymphoSeq2, an R package for AIRR-Seq data exploration, was used to implement custom analyses. Several samples that yielded fewer than 5000 total TRB sequences were excluded, so that 200 or so HIV repertoires were analyzed. Among the 180 to 200 HIV repertoires that were kept, around 59 were collected before ART initiation and about 130 were collected after ART initiation. Each repertoire was downsampled to 5000 TRB nucleotide sequences, and summary statistics were averaged across 100 downsampling iterations. The analysis kept only TRB sequences whose CDR3 regions were at least seven amino acids long. Two measures captured diversity: a Shannon entropy-derived clonality score and the Gini coefficient. In the repertoire networks, any two of the top 5000 CDR3 amino acid sequences were linked whenever the two sequences differed by an edit distance of one. For TRB CDR3 amino acid sequences, antigen specificity groups and MHC restriction were predicted with GLIPH2. Known CMV, EBV, HIV or tissue antigen associations were flagged by matching CDR3 amino acid sequences against VDJdb and McPAS-TCR. Pre-ART, post-ART and control groups were compared with Wilcoxon signed-rank tests and Holm-Bonferroni correction. The table comes from immuneACCESS by way of TCRdb, which keeps in-frame sequences with V and J called. Part of the clones is missing from these tables; in studies checked, under half for an unresolved V gene and the rest for unknown reasons. V and J calls and clone size are those listed in that table; D and trimming were worked out from the DNA. The sample table records about 33,000 clones; roughly 80% of these occur just once. Roughly 6.6% of the sample rests with the top ten.

Inclusion was restricted to participants for whom at least one PBMC sample before ART initiation and at least two post-ART samples were available. All participants with HIV were treated in the United States of America. Cryopreserved samples of about 0.95-11 million PBMC were thawed and washed before DNA extraction. At the time of the earliest PBMC sample, participants with HIV were aged between roughly 20 and 60 years. PBMC samples from each participant spanned 1-4 timepoints before ART initiation and 2-8 timepoints after ART initiation, with a median of 7 samples. For every participant, serial HIV viral load, CD4+ T-cell count, ART history and demographic data were obtained. Using a Qiagen kit on a QIAcube, genomic DNA was extracted from unsorted PBMC, with samples processed in batches of 12. With respect to this clone: The antigen it binds to is not known. Base-call qualities are not available, and no considerably larger clone is one nucleotide away.

Recombination joined TRBV11-2 with TRBJ2-1, with the D gene call left open. The TCR originated in a woman aged 45-60 years with HIV. The specimen was unsorted PBMCs, collected 2 years after starting antiretroviral therapy. CDR3 reads: CASSLSVGEQFF. The sequenced DNA: TGTGCCAGCAGCTTATCCGTGGGTGAGCAGTTCTTC.